This paragraph covers one T cell receptor beta chain sequence. The record originates from a study of blood T cell repertoires in COVID-19. Across the whole study: There were acute and convalescent COVID-19 samples, and they came from the United States, Italy and Spain. Nucleic acid was either cDNA or gDNA, and it came from T cells, B-cell-depleted T cells, or PBMCs.

Original methodology: Nucleated cell counts were estimated from reference gene primer amplification. The assay was immunoSEQ multiplex PCR, and TCRdb's table has in-frame clones only and misses some. V, J and clone size are those of that table, while D and trimming were read from the DNA. The repertoire holds around 100,000 clones, roughly 84% seen once, with around 13% in the top ten. The TCR originated in a human donor in a cohort sampled during active COVID-19. What was sequenced was peripheral blood.

The CDR3 is CASSQDISTDTQYF. DNA of the CDR3: TGCGCCAGCAGCCAAGATATTAGCACAGATACGCAGTATTTT. The V and J genes are TRBV4-3 and TRBJ2-3; D remains unclear. The CDR3 totals 14 residues. The V and J ends lost 0 bases and 0 bases respectively, with 4 bases between them. Germline values: CDR1 LGHNA, CDR2 YSLEER.